The clone carrying this TCR beta chain has more than one count but fewer than ten. Its antigen is as yet unknown. A 5'RACE template-switching step, the method used to make TCR cDNA, added a universal primer site and UMIs. TCRdb ran MiXCR on the 5' RACE reads and lists one entry per CDR3 protein. The sample lists some 390,000 distinct CDR3 sequences, around 6.5% occurring once. The data originate from a study of T cells after yellow fever vaccination. Study observations and caveats: Clonotypes appearing in both CD4 and CD8 compartments existed, and their share was small. Post-booster repertoires contained most primary-vaccination clones again (approximately 97% CD4, around 88% CD8). Peak timing came faster in the weaker secondary response, day 5 versus 15.

This CDR3 is 15 amino acids long. Germline CDR1 MNHEY, CDR2 SMNVEV (reference sequence). The V gene lost 2 bases and the J gene lost 3 bases, with 13 bases spanning the gap. The chain is built from TRBV27 and TRBJ2-5, with D perhaps TRBD2 (7 bases). The source is a man aged 25-40 years who received the YFV17D yellow fever vaccine. The sample consisted of PBMCs, taken 5 days after the yellow fever booster vaccination. CDR3 nucleotide sequence: TGTGCCAGCAGTTTACCACAGGGAGGGGAAGAGACCCAGTACTTC. Its protein is CASSLPQGGEETQYF.